These 24 T cell receptor beta chains were sequenced from one sample in a study of T cells in Graves' hyperthyroidism and ophthalmopathy. Researchers took RNA transcripts and amplified the TCR beta CDR3 regions from them. When the TCR CDR3 underwent first-round RT-PCR, the HTBI primer set was used. TCRdb passed the multiplex PCR reads through MiXCR, listing each CDR3 protein once. The table lists some 500,000 distinct CDR3 sequences, over 13% of them singletons. The sequenced sample was blood. These receptors were obtained from a woman younger than 30 with Graves' hyperthyroidism.

This clonotype has ten or more counts. The V call is TRBV30, the J call TRBJ2-7, with D possibly TRBD2 on 6 matching bases. Germline values: CDR1 GTSNPN, CDR2 SVGIG (reference sequence). V lost 1 base, J lost 6 bases, and 10 bases lay in between. The CDR3 is 12 amino acids. CDR3 residues: CAWSGGRSEQYF. CDR3 DNA: TGTGCCTGGAGTGGGGGGAGGAGCGAGCAGTACTTC.

This clonotype was counted ten times or more. The genes are TRBV9 and TRBJ2-3, with D possibly TRBD1 on 6 matching bases. Trimming took 4 bases from V and 0 from J, leaving 15 bases between them. Germline CDR1 SGDLS, CDR2 YYNGEE. The CDR3 contains 16 residues. The chain's CDR3 is CASSPRTEPSTDTQYF. CDR3 DNA sequence: TGTGCCAGCAGCCCCAGGACAGAGCCTAGCACAGATACGCAGTATTTT.

The table lists this clonotype with many counts. This sequence joins TRBV2 and TRBJ1-2, with D possibly being TRBD1 (5 bases). This CDR3 is built from 15 residues. Germline CDR1 SNHLY, CDR2 FYNNEI. V shed 5 bases and J shed 1 base, with 14 bases lying between them. In DNA, the CDR3 is TGTGCCAGCAGTCCCTCCGTGAGGGGTAACTATGGCTACACCTTC. Its translation is CASSPSVRGNYGYTF.

This clonotype was counted a few times. The V call is TRBV6-1, the J call TRBJ2-7; the D is unclear. Germline assignment: CDR1 MNHNS and CDR2 SASEGT. Trimming cost V 9 bases and J 2 bases, with 8 bases left between them. The CDR3 sequence is 11 residues long. This CDR3 reads CASKETYEQYV. In DNA form, the CDR3 reads TGTGCCAGTAAAGAGACCTACGAGCAGTACGTC.

This clonotype was observed many times. The J gene is TRBJ1-1, the V gene TRBV6-1; no firm D call. This CDR3 comprises 14 residues. Trimming took 6 bases from V and 4 from J, leaving 15 bases between them. Germline values: CDR1 MNHNS, CDR2 SASEGT. CDR3 in amino acids: CASSLEGGVTEAFF. CDR3 DNA: TGTGCCAGCAGCCTGGAGGGCGGTGTCACTGAAGCTTTCTTT.

This clonotype was picked up many times. CDR3 loop: CATSDRGGNYGYTF. DNA for the CDR3: TGTGCCACCAGTGATAGGGGAGGGAACTATGGCTACACCTTC. This sequence joins TRBV24-1 and TRBJ1-2; D possibly corresponds to TRBD1 (5 bases). V lost 3 bases and J 2 bases, leaving 9 bases between the germline ends. CDR1 KGHDR and CDR2 SFDVKD come from the germline V gene. The CDR3 spans 14 residues.

Regarding this clonotype: A much larger clone lies a single base off, so this may be a read error. The genes are TRBV6-6 and TRBJ2-7; 8 nucleotides line up with TRBD2. The CDR3 contains 15 residues. Trimming at V came to 0 bases and at J to 3 bases, leaving 4 bases not matched to a gene. Germline V gives CDR1 MNHNY, CDR2 SVGAGI (reference sequence). The CDR3 loop is CASSYSREAGYEQYF. DNA of the CDR3: TGTGCCAGCAGTTACTCGCGGGAGGCGGGCTACGAGCAGTACTTC.

This chain connects TRBV4-1 to TRBJ2-1, with TRBD2 identical over 9 bases. The junction had 9 bases not matched to a gene; V was cut back by 3 bases and J by 12 bases. The CDR3 is made up of 14 amino acids. The germline CDR1 and CDR2 sequences are MGHRA and YSYEKL. Here the CDR3 DNA reads TGCGCCAGCAGCCAGGACTCTAGCGGGATAGGGCAGTTCTTC. Its translation is CASSQDSSGIGQFF.

There are many counts of this clonotype. V is TRBV2 and J is TRBJ1-5; 7 bases fit TRBD1. This CDR3 is 14 amino acids long. V gave up 5 bases and J gave up 5 bases; unmatched junction bases: 6. Germline V gene lookup returns CDR1 SNHLY and CDR2 FYNNEI. The CDR3 DNA is TGTGCCAGCAGTCCACAGGGGACCTATCAGCCCCAGCATTTT. Residues: CASSPQGTYQPQHF.

A remark on this clonotype: This may stem from a read error, because a much larger clone lies one nucleotide away. The rearrangement uses TRBV6-2 or TRBV6-3 and TRBJ2-7; 8 bases map to TRBD1. J lost 5 bases, V lost 7 bases, and 10 bases had no gene match. CDR1 MNHEY and CDR2 SVGEGT come from the germline V gene. The CDR3 covers 14 residues. The CDR3 DNA follows: TGTGCCAGCAATTTTAACGACAGGGGCCACGAGCAGTACTTC. Encoded protein: CASNFNDRGHEQYF.

This clonotype showed up many times. V gene TRBV7-6 combines with J gene TRBJ2-3; TRBD2 matches at 9 bases. In germline, CDR1 is SGHVS, CDR2 FNYEAQ. V was pared by 5 bases and J by 0 bases, with 3 bases of the junction left unmatched. The CDR3 has 15 residues. DNA of the CDR3: TGTGCCAGCAGCCCCGGACTAGCGAGCACAGATACGCAGTATTTT. Protein: CASSPGLASTDTQYF.

This clonotype came up many times. J is TRBJ2-1 and V is TRBV27; 10 positions agree with TRBD2. CDR1 and CDR2 (germline): MNHEY, SMNVEV (reference sequence). Trimming at V came to 1 base and at J to 7 bases, leaving 10 bases not matched to a gene. The length of the CDR3 is 17 residues. This CDR3 is CASSLFRAASGSNEQFF. For the CDR3, the DNA is TGTGCCAGCAGTTTATTCAGGGCGGCTAGCGGGAGTAATGAGCAGTTCTTC.

This clonotype was picked up a small number of times. The chain is built from TRBV10-3 and TRBJ2-2, with D unclear. The CDR3 totals 13 residues. With 3 bases removed from V and 7 bases from J, the gap between germline ends came to 9 bases. CDR1 ENHRY and CDR2 SYGVKD come from the germline V gene. The chain's CDR3 is CAISEDSSGELFF. The CDR3 DNA follows: TGTGCCATCAGTGAAGACTCCAGCGGGGAGCTGTTTTTT.

V gene TRBV5-1 combines with J gene TRBJ2-7; 15 bases agree with TRBD2. Per the germline V gene, CDR1 is SGHRS and CDR2 is YFSETQ. V lost 4 bases and J lost 7; bases outside the gene matches: 9. The length of the CDR3 is 16 residues. The CDR3 loop reads CASSPWTSGRAREQYF. The CDR3 coding sequence is TGCGCCAGCAGCCCGTGGACTAGCGGGAGGGCCAGGGAGCAGTACTTC.

The chain joins TRBV20-1 to TRBJ2-7; 13 nucleotides agree with TRBD2. This CDR3 has 17 amino acids. CDR1 DFQATT and CDR2 SNEGSKA come from the germline V gene (reference sequence). Trimming took 2 bases from V and 5 from J; bases not matched to a gene: 12. CDR3 residues: CSARQWTSGRPEDEQYV. CDR3 coding DNA: TGCAGTGCTAGACAGTGGACTAGCGGGAGACCCGAGGACGAGCAGTACGTC.

The chain carries TRBV27 and TRBJ2-4, with D hard to call. Germline V gene data show CDR1 as MNHEY and CDR2 as SMNVEV (reference sequence). Trimming pared 6 bases from V and 0 bases from J, leaving 9 bases between. The length of the CDR3 is 14 residues. For the CDR3, the DNA is TGTGCCAGCAGAACGACCTTAGCCAAAAACATTCAGTACTTC. Translating it yields CASRTTLAKNIQYF.

This clonotype showed up many times. The chain combines TRBV20-1 with TRBJ2-3; D is uncertain. CDR1 and CDR2 (germline): DFQATT, SNEGSKA (reference sequence). Trimming stripped 4 bases from V and 0 bases from J, with 11 bases between. This CDR3 is built from 14 residues. The CDR3 DNA is TGCAGTGCTAATGTTGAAGCTAGCACAGATACGCAGTATTTT. It encodes CSANVEASTDTQYF.

The chain recombines TRBV13 with TRBJ2-7; weak D call: TRBD2 (6 bases). This CDR3 region has 14 residues. Per the germline V gene, CDR1 is PRHDT and CDR2 is FYEKMQ (reference sequence). V shed 1 base and J shed 0 bases, with 7 bases lying between them. The CDR3 sequence is CASSLASDSYEQYF. The CDR3 bases are TGTGCCAGCAGCTTAGCTAGCGACTCCTACGAGCAGTACTTC.

A few counts support this clonotype. The V call is TRBV12-3 or TRBV12-4, the J call TRBJ2-7, with 10 bases matching TRBD1. V was clipped by 6 bases and J by 3 bases; unmatched bases: 8. The CDR3 totals 15 residues. The CDR3 DNA is TGTGCCAGCAGCAGGGGACAGGGGCCTTACTACGAGCAGTACTTC. It codes for CASSRGQGPYYEQYF.

This clonotype was seen repeatedly, ten times or more. The J gene is TRBJ1-5, the V gene TRBV27; tentatively, D is TRBD1 (6 bases). V was trimmed by 6 bases and J by 2 bases, leaving 23 bases between them. Germline-derived CDR1 and CDR2 are MNHEY and SMNVEV (reference sequence). This CDR3 is 18 amino acids long. This CDR3 is CASRPNRVGLSGNQPQHF. The CDR3 nucleotides are TGTGCCAGCAGACCCAACAGGGTAGGGTTGAGCGGCAATCAGCCCCAGCATTTT.

A few counts support this clonotype. The J gene is TRBJ1-2, the V gene TRBV19; no clear D gene. The CDR3 is 15 residues long. Germline V CDR1 and CDR2: LNHDA, SQIVND (reference sequence). Deletions cut 2 bases from V and 0 bases from J, with 10 bases between. DNA for the CDR3: TGTGCCAGTAGTATATCAGTAGGAGCTAACTATGGCTACACCTTC. This codes for CASSISVGANYGYTF. Combining the CDR3 with reference TRBV19 and TRBJ1-2 gives the whole variable domain DGGITQSPKYLFRKEGQNVTLSCEQNLNHDAMYWYRQDPGQGLRLIYYSQIVNDFQKGDIAEGYSVSREKKESFPLTVTSAQKNPTAFYLCASSISVGANYGYTFGSGTRLTVV.

This clonotype was seen many times. V and J are TRBV18 and TRBJ2-5; D possibly corresponds to TRBD1 (6 bases). V lost 2 bases to trimming and J lost 1 base, with 8 bases between them. The CDR3 is made up of 14 amino acids. Germline assignment: CDR1 KGHSH and CDR2 LQKENI. CDR3 DNA sequence: TGTGCCAGCTCACCAACAGGGCTCCAAGAGACCCAGTACTTC. This gives the protein CASSPTGLQETQYF.

The rearrangement joins TRBV5-1 to TRBJ2-2; TRBD2 matches at 8 bases. J lost 2 bases, V lost 3 bases, and 3 bases had no gene match. The CDR3 consists of 15 residues. The germline CDR1 and CDR2 sequences are SGHRS and YFSETQ. The DNA of the CDR3 is TGCGCCAGCAGCTCGGTAGCGGGAAACACCGGGGAGCTGTTTTTT. As protein: CASSSVAGNTGELFF.

This clonotype was seen ten or more times. The rearrangement links TRBV30 to TRBJ1-5; tentative D call: TRBD1 (5 bases). Germline V gene lookup returns CDR1 GTSNPN and CDR2 SVGIG (reference sequence). Trimming took off 5 bases at V and 5 bases at J, with 13 bases between the two ends. The CDR3 runs 13 residues. As DNA, the CDR3 is TGTGCCTGGGCAATATTGGGGGATCAGCCCCAGCATTTT. It encodes CAWAILGDQPQHF.